The clone carrying this T cell receptor beta chain was found a few times. The antigen is not known. This specimen belongs to a study of blood T cells in healthy people across ages. The study recruited healthy Caucasian donors from Russia who were aged about 6 to 95. The sample, 7.5 to 10 milliliters of peripheral blood, was drawn from each donor. A second PCR, run for about 7 to 12 cycles, used a sample-barcoded 5' primer plus a J-beta primer mix. Each CDR3 protein is one row after TCRdb ran MiXCR on the 5' RACE reads. In the table there are more than 500,000 distinct CDR3 sequences, roughly 29% of which are singletons. Germline V gene sequence: CDR1 MNHNY, CDR2 SVGAGI (reference sequence). The CDR3 has 14 residues. V gave up 4 bases and J gave up 1 base; unmatched junction bases: 0. Study findings and constraints: Considered underestimates were the diversity estimates obtained from one million T cells. Lack of knowledge of donor CMV status possibly confounded expanded clonotype changes.

This clonotype originated in a woman aged 70-85 years in good health. This chain links TRBV6-6 with TRBJ1-5, with 8 positions matching TRBD1. Sequenced sample: blood. The DNA of the CDR3 is TGTGCCAGCAGTTGGGACAGGAGCAATCAGCCCCAGCATTTT. Its protein is CASSWDRSNQPQHF.